Listed here are 19 T cell receptor beta chains from one sample, sequenced in a study of Graves' ophthalmopathy and Graves' hyperthyroidism. Amplification of the TCR beta CDR3 regions used RNA transcripts (as template). The first-round RT-PCR employed HTBI primers together with the Qiagen OneStep RT-PCR kit. A multiplex PCR was then performed as the second round. TCRdb redid the calling of the multiplex PCR reads with MiXCR, one entry per CDR3 protein. Of roughly 600,000 distinct CDR3 sequences in the sample, roughly 40% were seen once. Material for sequencing was peripheral blood or thyroid tissue (not recorded which). Receptors were obtained from an adult man with Graves' hyperthyroidism.

At least ten counts were recorded for this clonotype. The rearrangement links TRBV6-5 to TRBJ1-6; 7 positions match TRBD1. Trimming took 2 bases from V and 9 from J; bases not matched to a gene: 10. The CDR3 loop spans 16 amino acids. The germline gives CDR1 MNHEY, CDR2 SVGAGI. CDR3 residues: CASSYLATGQASPLHF. CDR3 DNA sequence: TGTGCCAGCAGTTACCTAGCGACAGGGCAAGCTTCACCCCTCCACTTT.

The chain couples TRBV7-8 to TRBJ2-7; the match to TRBD1 covers 9 bases. J lost 9 bases, V lost 1 base, and 10 bases had no gene match. The CDR3 sequence is 15 residues long. Per germline, CDR1 SGHVS and CDR2 FQNEAQ. The CDR3 here is CASSLGTGEANGQYF. The CDR3 DNA sequence: TGTGCCAGCAGCTTAGGGACAGGGGAAGCGAATGGGCAGTACTTC.

The chain recombines TRBV5-1 with TRBJ1-6, with 7 nucleotides matching TRBD1. Germline V gene sequence: CDR1 SGHRS, CDR2 YFSETQ. The CDR3 totals 17 residues. Trimming took 2 bases from V and 1 from J; bases not matched to a gene: 6. CDR3 DNA: TGCGCCAGCAGCTTAAGAGACAGGGCTTCCTATAATTCACCCCTCCACTTT. It is translated as CASSLRDRASYNSPLHF.

The J gene is TRBJ2-1, the V gene TRBV2, with 8 bases identical to TRBD1. The V segment lost 4 bases and the J segment 6 bases; nucleotides outside the gene matches: 5. This CDR3 has 14 amino acids. From germline, CDR1 is SNHLY and CDR2 FYNNEI. CDR3 sequence: CASSVGQGPNEQFF. The CDR3 nucleotides read TGTGCCAGCAGTGTAGGACAGGGTCCCAATGAGCAGTTCTTC.

This clonotype was seen only a few times. This chain connects TRBV28 to TRBJ1-3; no definite D call. Germline V gene lookup returns CDR1 MDHEN and CDR2 SYDVKM. The CDR3 sequence is 14 residues long. The V end lost 3 bases, the J end lost 0 bases, and 6 bases lay between the germline ends. The CDR3 is CASSFSLSGNTIYF. DNA for the CDR3: TGTGCCAGCAGTTTTTCCCTCTCTGGAAACACCATATATTTT.

The rearrangement joins TRBV20-1 to TRBJ1-5; 11 positions match TRBD1. In germline, CDR1 is DFQATT, CDR2 SNEGSKA (reference sequence). CDR3 length equals 14 residues. V gave up 5 bases and J gave up 3 bases; unmatched junction bases: 3. Written as DNA, the CDR3 is TGCAGTGCTGGGACAGGGGGAGACAATCAGCCCCAGCATTTT. It yields the protein CSAGTGGDNQPQHF.

This clonotype was detected many times. This chain links TRBV19 with TRBJ1-5; 12 nucleotides align to TRBD1. Germline CDR1 and CDR2: LNHDA and SQIVND (reference sequence). The V and J ends lost 5 bases and 1 base, in that order; junction bases with no gene match: 3. The CDR3 runs to 16 residues. For the CDR3, the DNA is TGTGCCAGTAGTTCGGGACAGGGGGCAAGCAATCAGCCCCAGCATTTT. Residues: CASSSGQGASNQPQHF.

This clonotype appeared many times. The J gene is TRBJ2-5, the V gene TRBV2; no firm D call. The germline V gene has CDR1 SNHLY and CDR2 FYNNEI. The V end lost 5 bases, the J end lost 5 bases, and 6 bases lay between the germline ends. The CDR3 loop spans 11 amino acids. The CDR3: CASSQKETQYF. In nucleotides, the CDR3 is TGTGCCAGCAGTCAAAAGGAGACCCAGTACTTC.

The chain is built from TRBV4-2 and TRBJ2-3, with 10 bases that match TRBD2. The CDR3 loop spans 17 amino acids. V shed 1 base and J 5 bases; nucleotides not matched to a gene: 9. Germline V gene sequence: CDR1 LGHNA, CDR2 YNFKEQ. This chain's CDR3 is CASSQVGTAGGLDTQYF. The CDR3 DNA reads TGTGCCAGCAGCCAAGTCGGGACAGCGGGGGGGCTAGATACGCAGTATTTT.

This clonotype was recorded a few times. The genes are TRBV4-1 and TRBJ1-1; 7 nucleotides align to TRBD1. J gave up 0 bases and V 1 base, and 8 bases lay outside the gene matches. This CDR3 region has 17 residues. Germline V gene data show CDR1 as MGHRA and CDR2 as YSYEKL. The CDR3 region is CASSQGMAGGMNTEAFF. DNA of the CDR3: TGCGCCAGCAGCCAAGGAATGGCAGGGGGGATGAACACTGAAGCTTTCTTT.

V gene TRBV6-5 combines with J gene TRBJ1-1; TRBD1 is a possible D gene (5 bases). CDR1 is MNHEY, CDR2 SVGAGI, per germline. CDR3 length equals 12 residues. V lost 6 bases, J lost 6 bases, and 11 bases lay in between. Here the CDR3 reads CASRTPGAEAFF. Here the CDR3 DNA reads TGTGCCAGCAGAACCCCGGGGGCTGAAGCTTTCTTT.

The chain recombines TRBV6-5 with TRBJ2-7, with 8 bases lining up with TRBD1. Germline V gene sequence: CDR1 MNHEY, CDR2 SVGAGI. J gave up 0 bases and V 4 bases, and 5 bases lay outside the gene matches. This CDR3 has 15 residues. The CDR3 sequence is CASSSDRASSYEQYF. As DNA, the CDR3 is TGTGCCAGCAGTTCGGACAGGGCCAGCTCCTACGAGCAGTACTTC.

The chain employs TRBV7-8 and TRBJ1-5; 8 nucleotides line up with TRBD1. The V gene end was trimmed by 5 bases and the J gene end by 6 bases; junction bases not matched to a gene: 9. The CDR3 has 15 amino acids. CDR1 and CDR2 from the germline V gene are SGHVS and FQNEAQ. This CDR3 reads CASSVNQGAGQPQHF. CDR3 nucleotide sequence: TGTGCCAGCAGCGTCAATCAGGGGGCGGGTCAGCCCCAGCATTTT.

In its sample, this clonotype was seen a few times. The rearrangement links TRBV28 to TRBJ1-6; tentative D call: TRBD1 (6 bases). CDR1 is MDHEN, CDR2 SYDVKM, per germline. CDR3 size: 14 residues. V lost 3 bases and J 6 bases, leaving 9 bases between the germline ends. CDR3 protein: CASSLARGNSPLHF. DNA of the CDR3: TGTGCCAGCAGTTTGGCCAGGGGTAATTCACCCCTCCACTTT.

This clonotype has a handful of counts. Germline is not matched at one junction end, which may reflect a read error. V gene TRBV7-2 combines with J gene TRBJ2-2, with a possible D match to TRBD2 (7 bases). Germline CDR1 and CDR2: SGHTA and FQGNSA. This CDR3 comprises 15 residues. The CDR3 nucleotides are TGTGCCAGCAGCCAAGATTGGGGGGGCTACAATGAGCAGTTTTTT. It specifies CASSQDWGGYNEQFF.

About this clonotype itself: Here the CDR3 omits its conserved ending phenylalanine or tryptophan, so a read error is the likely source. The DNA is left out, because the CDR3 cannot be placed on it with certainty; the CDR3 is given as TCRdb lists it. The rearrangement joins TRBV5-1 to TRBJ2-2; TRBD1, as called in the table, went unchecked against the DNA. The CDR3 numbers 9 amino acids, ends counted. Germline CDR1 is SGHRS and CDR2 is YFSETQ. The CDR3 loop is CASSRQGGV.

This clonotype was counted at least ten times. The rearrangement joins TRBV19 to TRBJ1-5, with 7 bases that match TRBD1. CDR3 size: 16 residues. Per germline, CDR1 LNHDA and CDR2 SQIVND (reference sequence). J gave up 4 bases and V 2 bases, and 8 bases lay outside the gene matches. CDR3 bases: TGTGCCAGTAGTATATCCGCAGGGGGGTGGAATCAGCCCCAGCATTTT. Translated, it gives CASSISAGGWNQPQHF.

The rearrangement links TRBV25-1 to TRBJ1-5; D not certain. CDR1 and CDR2 from the germline V gene are MGHDK and SYGVNS. The CDR3 covers 15 residues. V lost 4 bases to trimming and J lost 3 bases, with 13 bases between them. The DNA for the CDR3 is TGTGCCAGCAGTGCTGGGTGGGAGGTCAATCAGCCCCAGCATTTT. This translates into CASSAGWEVNQPQHF.

The chain employs TRBV18 and TRBJ2-7; 7 bases are a match to TRBD1. Unmatched junction bases numbered 13, after V lost 6 bases and J lost 5 bases. The germline V gene encodes CDR1 KGHSH and CDR2 LQKENI. This CDR3 spans 15 amino acids. This CDR3 reads CASSDGQATGDEQYF. The CDR3 bases are TGTGCCAGCTCGGATGGACAGGCGACTGGCGACGAGCAGTACTTC.